One and the same sample provided the 30 T cell receptor beta chains below, sequenced in a study of blood T cell repertoires in COVID-19. Repertoires were generated with immunoSEQ multiplex PCR, while TCRdb's copy carries only in-frame clones and drops some. The profile shows about 97,000 clones, around 87% of them singletons. The sequencing sample was made of peripheral blood. All receptors derive from a human donor in a cohort sampled during active COVID-19.

V usage is TRBV3-1 (or the pseudogene TRBV3-2) and J usage is TRBJ1-5; D is unresolved. Germline values: CDR1 LGHDT, CDR2 YNNKEL (reference sequence). CDR3 size: 16 residues. Between the trimmed V and J ends, which lost 1 base and 2 bases, there was a span of 12 bases. For the CDR3, the DNA is TGTGCCAGCAGCCAAGGTGGGCGGAGGGGCAATCAGCCCCAGCATTTT. Residues: CASSQGGRRGNQPQHF.

This CDR3 reads CASSFPPKQGVAGANVLTF. DNA of the CDR3: TGTGCCAGCAGCTTTCCCCCAAAACAGGGAGTTGCCGGGGCCAACGTCCTGACTTTC. The chain links TRBV7-9 to TRBJ2-6; TRBD1 might be the D (6 bases). The germline gives CDR1 SEHNR, CDR2 FQNEAQ (reference sequence). Trimming took off 3 bases at V and 4 bases at J, with 22 bases between the two ends. The CDR3 is 19 residues long.

The chain combines TRBV4-2 with TRBJ2-5, with TRBD1 identical over 8 bases. This CDR3 has 18 residues. The germline CDR1 and CDR2 sequences are LGHNA and YNFKEQ. Trimming took 3 bases from V and 4 from J; bases not matched to a gene: 16. The CDR3 here is CASSQRMTVDRGGETQYF. The CDR3 coding sequence is TGTGCCAGCAGCCAGCGTATGACCGTTGACAGGGGCGGAGAGACCCAGTACTTC.

This rearrangement joins TRBV19 to TRBJ1-2; the match to TRBD1 covers 7 bases. Germline V gives CDR1 LNHDA, CDR2 SQIVND (reference sequence). The CDR3 runs to 15 residues. Germline trimming cut 6 bases from V and 1 base from J; bases unmatched to any gene: 8. CDR3 in amino acids: CASSQTGKYNYGYTF. CDR3 bases: TGTGCCAGTAGCCAGACAGGGAAGTATAACTATGGCTACACCTTC.

The chain uses TRBV4-1 and TRBJ2-1; unclear D gene. Germline CDR1 reads MGHRA; CDR2 reads YSYEKL. CDR3 length: 11 amino acids. Trimming took off 4 bases at V and 9 bases at J, with 7 bases between the two ends. CDR3 nucleotides: TGCGCCAGCAGCCGAAGGAGTGAGCAGTTCTTC. It codes for CASSRRSEQFF.

The chain employs TRBV18 and TRBJ2-7; 9 bases align to TRBD1. The germline gives CDR1 KGHSH, CDR2 LQKENI. J was trimmed by 1 base and V by 5 bases; bases with no gene match: 12. CDR3 length: 17 amino acids. In nucleotides, the CDR3 is TGTGCCAGCTCAGCCGGGACAGGGCCTAAACTTTCCTACGAGCAGTACTTC. Protein product: CASSAGTGPKLSYEQYF.

The chain carries TRBV14 and TRBJ1-4; TRBD1 agrees at 8 bases. The V and J ends lost 0 bases and 5 bases, in that order; junction bases with no gene match: 5. The CDR3 runs 16 residues. CDR1 and CDR2 from the germline V gene are SGHDN and FVKESK. The CDR3 nucleotides are TGTGCCAGCAGCCAAGAAGGGCAGGGGGCGAATGAAAAACTGTTTTTT. It is translated as CASSQEGQGANEKLFF.

The chain couples TRBV28 to TRBJ1-5; the D is unclear. This CDR3 comprises 14 residues. Trimming removed 6 bases at V and 9 bases at J, with 18 bases between. Germline V gene sequence: CDR1 MDHEN, CDR2 SYDVKM. This CDR3 reads CASSPESGARPQHF. The CDR3 coding sequence is TGTGCCAGCAGCCCGGAATCGGGAGCCCGGCCCCAGCATTTT.

The chain employs TRBV19 and TRBJ2-7, with 9 bases that match TRBD2. With V trimmed by 10 bases and J by 0 bases, 16 bases remained unmatched. The CDR3 spans 17 residues. In germline, CDR1 is LNHDA, CDR2 SQIVND (reference sequence). The CDR3 sequence: CATSGGSGSSSSYEQYF. The CDR3 nucleotides read TGTGCCACCTCCGGAGGTAGCGGGAGTTCGAGCTCCTACGAGCAGTACTTC.

The chain recombines TRBV2 with TRBJ2-7; 9 nucleotides line up with TRBD1. With V trimmed by 8 bases and J by 7 bases, 15 bases remained unmatched. In germline, CDR1 is SNHLY, CDR2 FYNNEI. The CDR3 spans 15 residues. The CDR3 sequence is CASEERYRGLGEQYF. The DNA for the CDR3 is TGTGCCAGCGAGGAAAGGTACAGGGGGCTGGGAGAGCAGTACTTC. Together with reference TRBV2 and TRBJ2-7, the CDR3 gives the full variable domain: EPEVTQTPSHQVTQMGQEVILRCVPISNHLYFYWYRQILGQKVEFLVSFYNNEISEKSEIFDDQFSVERPDGSNFTLKIRSTKLEDSAMYFCASEERYRGLGEQYFGPGTRLTVT.

The V call is TRBV2, the J call TRBJ2-5; 7 bases are shared with TRBD1. Losses at the gene ends were 3 bases for V and 4 bases for J; bases not matched to a gene: 5. Germline V gene sequence: CDR1 SNHLY, CDR2 FYNNEI. This CDR3 spans 14 amino acids. This CDR3 is CASSERGLGETQYF. Written as DNA, the CDR3 is TGTGCCAGCAGTGAGAGGGGGCTGGGAGAGACCCAGTACTTC.

This rearrangement joins TRBV13 to TRBJ2-4; 9 bases fit TRBD2. CDR1 and CDR2 (germline): PRHDT, FYEKMQ (reference sequence). J lost 1 base, V lost 6 bases, and 7 bases had no gene match. The CDR3 extends over 16 amino acids. The CDR3 bases are TGTGCCAGCAGAAGAGTAGCGGGAGAGGCCAAAAACATTCAGTACTTC. Residues: CASRRVAGEAKNIQYF.

The chain links TRBV3-1 (or the pseudogene TRBV3-2) to TRBJ2-7, with TRBD2 matching 7 bases. CDR3 length: 13 amino acids. V gave up 5 bases and J gave up 3 bases; unmatched junction bases: 4. CDR1 LGHDT and CDR2 YNNKEL come from the germline V gene (reference sequence). CDR3 sequence (DNA): TGTGCCAGCAGCGGGACTACCCTCTACGAGCAGTACTTC. It encodes CASSGTTLYEQYF.

This sequence joins TRBV5-1 and TRBJ1-1, with a tentative D call TRBD1 (6 bases). Between the trimmed V and J ends, which lost 0 bases and 9 bases, there was a span of 12 bases. The CDR3 is made up of 13 amino acids. Germline CDR1 SGHRS, CDR2 YFSETQ. CDR3 sequence reads: CASSLESTGQAFF. CDR3 DNA sequence: TGCGCCAGCAGCTTGGAGTCTACAGGGCAAGCTTTCTTT.

The chain employs TRBV7-2 and TRBJ1-2; D may be TRBD1 (6 bases). CDR1 and CDR2 from the germline V gene are SGHTA and FQGNSA. The CDR3 sequence is 14 residues long. The V and J ends lost 5 bases and 3 bases respectively, with 13 bases between them. CDR3 region: CASSRTVSYYGYTF. CDR3 coding DNA: TGTGCCAGCAGCCGGACAGTATCTTACTATGGCTACACCTTC.

The chain is built from TRBV10-3 and TRBJ1-5, with D maybe TRBD1 (5 bases). Germline CDR1 and CDR2: ENHRY and SYGVKD. This CDR3 is built from 13 residues. Between the trimmed V and J ends, which lost 2 bases and 9 bases, there was a span of 11 bases. CDR3 region: CAISENSQGPQHF. DNA for the CDR3: TGTGCCATCAGTGAGAACAGCCAGGGGCCCCAGCATTTT.

The chain joins TRBV11-2 to TRBJ2-7, with 7 bases fitting TRBD1. Germline V gene sequence: CDR1 SGHAT, CDR2 FQNNGV. This CDR3 comprises 16 residues. Unmatched junction bases numbered 9, after V lost 2 bases and J lost 2 bases. In nucleotides, the CDR3 is TGTGCCAGCAGCTTACTGACAGGGCGTGGGCCCTACGAGCAGTACTTC. Encoded protein: CASSLLTGRGPYEQYF.

This chain connects TRBV6-5 to TRBJ2-2; D may be TRBD2 (6 bases). V was shortened by 8 bases and J by 3 bases, with 10 bases between the two germline ends. CDR3 size: 13 residues. In germline, CDR1 is MNHEY, CDR2 SVGAGI. The CDR3: CASWDSYTGELFF. The DNA for the CDR3 is TGTGCCAGCTGGGACTCGTACACCGGGGAGCTGTTTTTT.

This clone was counted a single time. J is TRBJ2-7 and V is TRBV7-6; D may be TRBD2 (7 bases). Trimming cost V 5 bases and J 4 bases, with 18 bases left between them. The CDR3 is 15 amino acids. Germline loops: CDR1 SGHVS, CDR2 FNYEAQ. CDR3 residues: CASSPFGGLQYEQYF. Written as DNA, the CDR3 is TGTGCCAGCAGCCCGTTCGGGGGGCTTCAATACGAGCAGTACTTC. Variable domain in full (rest from reference TRBV7-6 and TRBJ2-7): GAGVSQSPRYKVTKRGQDVALRCDPISGHVSLYWYRQALGQGPEFLTYFNYEAQQDKSGLPNDRFSAERPEGSISTLTIQRTEQRDSAMYRCASSPFGGLQYEQYFGPGTRLTVT.

The J gene is TRBJ2-7, the V gene TRBV7-2; 8 positions agree with TRBD2. V gave up 10 bases and J gave up 3 bases; unmatched junction bases: 8. The CDR3 has 13 amino acids. Germline V gene sequence: CDR1 SGHTA, CDR2 FQGNSA. DNA of the CDR3: TGTGCCACCACCGGGGCGGGAGGCTACGAGCAGTACTTC. As protein: CATTGAGGYEQYF.

The chain uses TRBV23-1 and TRBJ1-5, with D possibly TRBD1 on 5 matching bases. TRBV23-1 is reported as an ORF; its role is uncertain. The V gene lost 4 bases and the J gene lost 1 base, with 14 bases spanning the gap. The CDR3 covers 16 residues. The CDR3 protein is CASSPKGGESNQPQHF. The DNA of the CDR3 is TGCGCCAGCAGTCCTAAAGGAGGGGAAAGCAATCAGCCCCAGCATTTT.

This clone has only one observation. This chain uses TRBV5-8 with TRBJ1-2; TRBD1 might be the D (5 bases). The V gene's germline CDR1 is SGHTS and CDR2 YDEGEE. V lost 4 bases and J 8 bases, leaving 21 bases between the germline ends. CDR3 length: 15 amino acids. CDR3 bases: TGTGCCAGCAGCAATCCGGATGGGGCTCGTGGCGGCTACACCTTC. This translates into CASSNPDGARGGYTF.

The rearrangement joins TRBV6-6 to TRBJ2-3; D is possibly TRBD2 (5 bases). Trimming took 5 bases from V and 4 from J, leaving 7 bases between them. Germline V gene lookup returns CDR1 MNHNY and CDR2 SVGAGI (reference sequence). The CDR3 contains 12 residues. For the CDR3, the DNA is TGTGCCAGCAGTCCTAGCCCAGATACGCAGTATTTT. The encoded protein is CASSPSPDTQYF.

The chain has TRBV7-6 and TRBJ2-7, with D possibly being TRBD2 (6 bases). Germline loops: CDR1 SGHVS, CDR2 FNYEAQ. CDR3 size: 16 residues. Trimming left V 5 bases short and J 1 base short, with 18 bases between. The CDR3 DNA reads as TGTGCCAGCAGCCCACGCTCGGGAGTACTTTCCTACGAGCAGTACTTC. It yields the protein CASSPRSGVLSYEQYF.

The J gene is TRBJ2-3, the V gene TRBV28, with a weak D call TRBD2 (7 bases). The CDR3 is made up of 15 amino acids. The ends were cut back, 6 bases at V and 1 base at J, with 14 bases in the middle. Germline loops: CDR1 MDHEN, CDR2 SYDVKM. The CDR3 loop reads CASSRRGPGTDTQYF. The CDR3 DNA reads as TGTGCCAGCAGCCGGCGGGGGCCTGGCACAGATACGCAGTATTTT.

The V and J genes are TRBV7-2 and TRBJ2-7, with a weak D call TRBD2 (5 bases). The CDR3 covers 18 residues. V dropped 4 bases and J dropped 3 bases, with 25 bases sitting between them. Looked up from germline, CDR1 is SGHTA and CDR2 is FQGNSA. The CDR3 nucleotides are TGTGCCAGCAGCTCCACCGGAGGTCACGGAGGAAACTTCTACGAGCAGTACTTC. This codes for CASSSTGGHGGNFYEQYF.

V gene TRBV6-1 combines with J gene TRBJ1-1; D is perhaps TRBD1 (6 bases). CDR1 and CDR2 from the germline V gene are MNHNS and SASEGT. Trimming cost V 4 bases and J 3 bases, with 21 bases left between them. This CDR3 region has 17 residues. The CDR3 DNA sequence: TGTGCCAGCAGTGCATCTGCTACACAGGGCGTGTACACTGAAGCTTTCTTT. Encoded protein: CASSASATQGVYTEAFF.

The chain links TRBV29-1 to TRBJ2-7, with TRBD2 matching over 14 bases. This CDR3 has 17 residues. V was clipped by 6 bases and J by 0 bases; unmatched bases: 10. The V gene's germline CDR1 is SQVTM and CDR2 ANQGSEA. Written as DNA, the CDR3 is TGCAGCGTCAATGGCGGACTAGCGGGAGGTTCCTCCTACGAGCAGTACTTC. Residues: CSVNGGLAGGSSYEQYF.

The chain joins TRBV6-6 to TRBJ2-7; 7 bases are shared with TRBD1. Looked up from germline, CDR1 is MNHNY and CDR2 is SVGAGI (reference sequence). J was trimmed by 2 bases and V by 2 bases; bases with no gene match: 3. This CDR3 is 14 amino acids long. The CDR3 reads CASSYGGQAYEQYF. The DNA for the CDR3 is TGTGCCAGCAGTTACGGCGGACAGGCCTACGAGCAGTACTTC.

The table lists this clone with a count of one. This chain connects TRBV5-1 to TRBJ1-1; a weak D match, TRBD1 (6 bases). Germline values: CDR1 SGHRS, CDR2 YFSETQ. The length of the CDR3 is 14 residues. Trimming pared 0 bases from V and 12 bases from J, leaving 18 bases between. CDR3 in amino acids: CASSLDRVSDIPFF. The CDR3 DNA is TGCGCCAGCAGCTTGGACAGGGTCTCGGATATTCCTTTCTTT.